This is a list of T cell receptor beta chains from one sample in a study of T cell repertoires in breast cancer. One entry per CDR3 protein, called by TCRdb with MiXCR from the emulsion pairing reads. This sample yields approximately 4,500 distinct CDR3 sequences, of which approximately 36% are seen a single time; approximately 35% belongs to the top ten. The sequencing input was CD8+ T cells. The receptors originated from a pool of human donors with breast cancer or a healthy control (not recorded which). The CDR3 runs from the conserved cysteine through the conserved F or W. The D gene is left open where the match is weak. For some rows the clone size is stated as once, few or many, or as a class when expanded; others skip it.

TRBJ1-6	NA	NA	TRBV4-3	TGCGCCAGCAGCCAAGACAGTTATAATTCACCCCTCCACTTT	CASSQDSYNSPLHF
TRBJ2-6	few	NA	TRBV6-2/TRBV6-3	TGTGCCAGCAGTTATACATCTGGGGCCAACGTCCTGACTTTC	CASSYTSGANVLTF
TRBJ2-5	once	TRBD1	TRBV7-2	TGTGCCAGCAACATAGGGACAGGGCCTGGGAAGACCCAGTACTTC	CASNIGTGPGKTQYF
TRBJ2-5	many	TRBD2	TRBV28	TGTGCCAGCAGTTTTCTAGGGTCTAGCGGACTTCAAGAGACCCAGTACTTC	CASSFLGSSGLQETQYF
TRBJ1-2	NA	NA	TRBV2	TGTGCCAGTGGAGGCTGCACCTTC	CASGGCTF
TRBJ1-3	many	NA	TRBV9	TGTGCCAGCAGCCGAATAGACAACTCTGGAAACACCATATATTTT	CASSRIDNSGNTIYF
TRBJ2-4	NA	TRBD2	TRBV3-1	TGTGCCAGCAGCCAAGGGATGGGCGGGGGAAAAAACATTCAGTACTTC	CASSQGMGGGKNIQYF
TRBJ2-7	NA	NA	TRBV28	TGTGCCAGCGGGGGGAGACTCTACGAGCAGTACTTC	CASGGRLYEQYF
TRBJ1-6	few	NA	TRBV2	TGTGCCAGCAGTGACAGGCCGAGGGATTCACCCCTCCACTTT	CASSDRPRDSPLHF
TRBJ2-6	NA	NA	TRBV3-1	TGTGCCAGCAGCTCGCCAGGGGCCAACGTCCTGACTTTC	CASSSPGANVLTF
TRBJ2-5	NA	NA	TRBV5-1	TGCGCCAGCAGCTTGTCTCAGGGGGGGGGGACCCAGTACTTC	CASSLSQGGGTQYF
TRBJ1-3	NA	NA	TRBV7-9	TGTGCCAGCACCCCGAAAGGGGGATCTGGAAACACCATATATTTT	CASTPKGGSGNTIYF
TRBJ1-4	medium-sized	NA	TRBV7-7	TGTGCCAGCAGCCCGGGAGTAGGGGGTAAAAAACTGTTTTTT	CASSPGVGGKKLFF
TRBJ1-6	NA	NA	TRBV11-2	TGTGCCAGCAGCTTAGATGGCGCAGGAAATTCACCCCTCCACTTT	CASSLDGAGNSPLHF
TRBJ2-1	NA	TRBD1	TRBV9	TGTGCCAGCAGCGTTCCGGGACAGGTGTTCTTC	CASSVPGQVFF
TRBJ2-2	once	NA	TRBV6-6	TGTGCCAGCAGGTACACCGGGGAGCTGTTTTTT	CASRYTGELFF